This T cell receptor beta chain derives from a study of T-cell memory formation after mild COVID-19. About the research overall: Largely donor-specific sequence clusters came from a couple of donors.

TCRdb re-derived calls from the 5' RACE reads in MiXCR, one entry per CDR3 protein. Here the sample spans a few hundred thousand distinct CDR3 sequences, roughly 8% being singletons. This CDR3 comprises 16 residues. Trimming took off 5 bases at V and 7 bases at J, with 21 bases between the two ends. Germline loops: CDR1 SGHTA, CDR2 FQGNSA. This clonotype was seen a handful of times. Its antigen remains unknown. Study-wide results and caveats: CD4/CD8 balance characterized clones contracting day 15 to 85, and CD4+ skew characterized later expanders. Unconfirmed was the SARS-CoV-2 specificity of second-wave clones that peaked on day 37. For contracting clones, CD4+ ones sat mainly in CM and EM, CD8+ in EMRA.

Sequenced input: PBMCs or a T cell subset sorted from them (not recorded which). The rearrangement uses TRBV7-2 and TRBJ2-1; tentative D call: TRBD1 (6 bases). The clonotype was recovered from a man aged 18-30 years who had mild COVID-19 (a few samples of this study predate the infection). Cell type and time point are not known. The CDR3 DNA reads as TGTGCCAGCAGCCCCGCCCCGCTAGGGGGACGGAATGAGCAGTTCTTC. Encoded protein: CASSPAPLGGRNEQFF. The full variable domain, completed using reference TRBV7-2 and TRBJ2-1, is GAGVSQSPSNKVTEKGKDVELRCDPISGHTALYWYRQSLGQGLEFLIYFQGNSAPDKSGLPSDRFSAERTGGSVSTLTIQRTQQEDSAVYLCASSPAPLGGRNEQFFGPGTRLTVL.